What follows is one TCR beta chain and its context. The CDR3 totals 14 residues. This sample is part of a study of monozygotic twins with inflammatory bowel disease. Template switching added UMIs carrying a 6-nucleotide sample barcode. TCRdb re-called the 5' RACE reads and catalogs CDR3 proteins one per entry, DNA excluded. The table lists fewer than 400,000 distinct CDR3 sequences. The sequence derives from a human donor with ulcerative colitis or Crohn's disease, or a healthy co-twin of an affected twin (not recorded which). Sequencing was performed on blood. The chain links TRBV12-3 or TRBV12-4 to TRBJ1-4. This CDR3 reads CASSSKGTHFALFF.